The T cell receptor beta chain described here comes from a study of blood T cell repertoires in COVID-19. About the study: T cells, B-cell-depleted T cells, or PBMCs supplied cDNA or gDNA.

Some clones are missing from TCRdb's copy, which holds only in-frame ones; the method was immunoSEQ multiplex PCR. The sample has more than 200,000 clones, about nine tenths seen once. V lost 3 bases, J lost 0 bases, and 11 bases stayed unmatched. This CDR3 region has 18 residues. Germline loops: CDR1 LGHNA, CDR2 YNFKEQ. This receptor was obtained from a man between 40 and 49 years old who had recovered from COVID-19. The specimen sequenced was PBMCs or T cells enriched from blood (not recorded which). This chain joins TRBV4-2 and TRBJ2-5; 9 bases line up with TRBD1. The CDR3 DNA follows: TGTGCCAGCAGCCATTATGTCGGGACAGGGACGTACCAAGAGACCCAGTACTTC. Amino acids: CASSHYVGTGTYQETQYF.